This T cell receptor (beta chain) was profiled in a study of early T cells in non-severe SARS-CoV-2 infection (TCRdb year 2021). In the study overall: Because TCR sequencing was done on bulk RNA from unsorted whole blood, the alpha and beta chains could not be paired. What the research found in general, with its limitations: Matching against VDJdb was skewed toward anti-spike CD8 responses, likely underestimated virus-specific expansions, and missed private and CD4 specificities.

The study was a case-control design nested within a healthcare worker cohort in London, UK, with weekly nasopharyngeal swab PCR tests and blood sampling. Healthcare workers were recruited during the week of the UK lockdown, between 23 and 31 March 2020, and followed weekly for up to roughly 15 weeks. The library was produced with 5' RACE. Sequencer: NextSeq 500. In the TCR library protocol, unique molecular identifiers were attached to individual cDNA molecules to correct for PCR bias and sequencing error. Both TCR alpha and beta chains were sequenced, and tight co-correlation was observed between alpha and beta sequence abundances in each sample. The authors' analysis ran thus. Decombinator V4 was used to perform V gene, J gene and CDR3 annotation of TCR sequences. TCRs were defined as expanded if a significant change between any two time points was detected under a Poisson model with p below 0.0001. TCR abundances were normalised to the total number of TCRs sequenced in each sample and reported as counts per million. TRAV1-2 paired with TRAJ12, TRAJ20 or TRAJ33 defined MAIT TCRs, while TRAV10 paired with TRAJ18 defined iNKT TCRs. VDJdb, accessed 1 November 2021, was searched for CMV, EBV and SARS-CoV-2 annotated TCRs, excluding TCRs annotated for multiple antigens. Starting from the raw public reads, TCRdb applied fastp trimming at Q25, assembled clones with MiXCR and retained in-frame beta chains. When rows share a CDR3 protein, they turn into one entry using the most common DNA and genes. TCRdb, not the authors, supplied the V and J calls. The sample records about 60,000 distinct CDR3 sequences, roughly 12% of which are singletons. The ten largest clones represent approximately 4.8% of the sample.

As for this clonotype: Its antigen is unknown. Base qualities are not recorded, but no much larger clone differs from it by a single base.

Inclusive of the bounding cysteine and phenylalanine, the CDR3 is 17 residues long. Left in the record is the CDR3 DNA by itself, 51 bases read in frame from the first base. Trimming accounts for 5 bases at V and 2 bases at J, while the number of junction bases matched to no gene is 13. Based on the germline V gene (reference sequence), the CDR1 and CDR2 sequences are DFQATT and SNEGSKA. This TCR derives from an adult who was a healthcare worker with PCR-confirmed SARS-CoV-2 infection or an uninfected control (not recorded which). The sequenced sample was whole blood. The chain employs TRBV20-1 and TRBJ2-1; 9 central bases correspond to TRBD1. The nucleotide sequence reads TGCAGTGCTGCAACTACAGGGGGCTATCAAGCCTACAATGAGCAGTTCTTC. Its protein reads: CSAATTGGYQAYNEQFF.